These T cell receptor beta chains were read from a single sample in a study of blood T cell repertoires in COVID-19. Using immunoSEQ multiplex PCR, the repertoire was profiled, and TCRdb retains in-frame clones only, with some absent. The profile shows about 220,000 clones, about 88% of them singletons. Input material: peripheral blood. The receptor set was obtained from a woman between 45 and 65 years old with COVID-19, enrolled during active disease. Both conserved end residues are part of each CDR3. Fields, in order: V gene, clone size, D gene, J gene, CDR3 DNA, CDR3 protein. The D gene is left open where the match is weak. Size is stated for part of the rows, as once, few or many counts, or as a class when the clone is expanded.

v_gene: TRBV19; abundance: NA; d_gene: NA; j_gene: TRBJ2-7; CDR3nt: TGTGCCAGTAGTATGGGGGGGCTTAGCTCCTACGAGCAGTACTTC; CDR3aa: CASSMGGLSSYEQYF
v_gene: TRBV27; abundance: once; d_gene: NA; j_gene: TRBJ1-1; CDR3nt: TGTGCCAGCAGTTTATACAGTACGAACACTGAAGCTTTCTTT; CDR3aa: CASSLYSTNTEAFF
v_gene: TRBV5-6; abundance: NA; d_gene: NA; j_gene: TRBJ2-1; CDR3nt: TGTGCCAGCGGACGGGGGGCCTCCTACAATGAGCAGTTCTTC; CDR3aa: CASGRGASYNEQFF
v_gene: TRBV24-1; abundance: NA; d_gene: TRBD1; j_gene: TRBJ1-5; CDR3nt: TGTGCCACCACGGCAGGGGGGAATCAGCCCCAGCATTTT; CDR3aa: CATTAGGNQPQHF
v_gene: TRBV5-1; abundance: NA; d_gene: TRBD2; j_gene: TRBJ2-3; CDR3nt: TGCGCCAGCAGCGGCGCGCGGGGGGTCACAGATACGCAGTATTTT; CDR3aa: CASSGARGVTDTQYF
v_gene: TRBV6-6; abundance: NA; d_gene: TRBD1; j_gene: TRBJ2-5; CDR3nt: TGTGCCAGCAGTCCCAGGACAGGTCAAGAGACCCAGTACTTC; CDR3aa: CASSPRTGQETQYF
v_gene: TRBV6-2/TRBV6-3; abundance: NA; d_gene: TRBD1; j_gene: TRBJ1-1; CDR3nt: TGTGCCAGCAGTTACTCGACGGACAGGGCCCGAACTGAAGCTTTCTTT; CDR3aa: CASSYSTDRARTEAFF
v_gene: TRBV5-1; abundance: NA; d_gene: NA; j_gene: TRBJ2-7; CDR3nt: TGCGCCAGCAGCGTACAGGGTTACGAGCAGTACTTC; CDR3aa: CASSVQGYEQYF
v_gene: TRBV7-9; abundance: once; d_gene: TRBD2; j_gene: TRBJ2-7; CDR3nt: TGTGCCAGCAGCTTAGTCAGCGGGGGGACCTACGAGCAGTACTTC; CDR3aa: CASSLVSGGTYEQYF
v_gene: TRBV28; abundance: once; d_gene: NA; j_gene: TRBJ1-2; CDR3nt: TGTGCCAGCAGTGTGGGGCTCGGACACTATGGCTACACCTTC; CDR3aa: CASSVGLGHYGYTF
v_gene: TRBV9; abundance: NA; d_gene: TRBD1; j_gene: TRBJ1-2; CDR3nt: TGTGCCAGCAGCCCTGACAGGGAAAACTATGGCTACACCTTC; CDR3aa: CASSPDRENYGYTF
v_gene: TRBV30; abundance: NA; d_gene: TRBD1; j_gene: TRBJ1-6; CDR3nt: TGTGCCTGGGGTTCCGGGACAGGGGAATCACCCCTCCACTTT; CDR3aa: CAWGSGTGESPLHF
v_gene: TRBV5-4; abundance: few; d_gene: NA; j_gene: TRBJ2-1; CDR3nt: TGTGCCAGCAGATTTAGCGAAAACAATGAGCAGTTCTTC; CDR3aa: CASRFSENNEQFF
v_gene: TRBV10-3; abundance: once; d_gene: TRBD1; j_gene: TRBJ1-1; CDR3nt: TGTGCCATCAGCGGGACAGACAAGAACACTGAAGCTTTCTTT; CDR3aa: CAISGTDKNTEAFF
v_gene: TRBV4-3; abundance: once; d_gene: TRBD1; j_gene: TRBJ2-7; CDR3nt: TGCGCCAGCAGCCAAGATGGTGTTGGACAGGGGACCTACGAGCAGTACTTC; CDR3aa: CASSQDGVGQGTYEQYF
v_gene: TRBV29-1; abundance: NA; d_gene: NA; j_gene: TRBJ1-2; CDR3nt: TGCAGCGTTTATACCTCTCGCGGGGGCGATCTCTATGGCTACACCTTC; CDR3aa: CSVYTSRGGDLYGYTF
v_gene: TRBV10-2; abundance: NA; d_gene: NA; j_gene: TRBJ1-6; CDR3nt: TGCGCCAGCAAAAACCAGCCAGGGAAGGACTCACCCCTCCACTTT; CDR3aa: CASKNQPGKDSPLHF
v_gene: TRBV6-2/TRBV6-3; abundance: NA; d_gene: TRBD1; j_gene: TRBJ1-4; CDR3nt: TGTGCCAGCAGTTACGATAGGACAGGGGGCGGCAATGAAAAACTGTTTTTT; CDR3aa: CASSYDRTGGGNEKLFF
v_gene: TRBV7-9; abundance: NA; d_gene: TRBD1; j_gene: TRBJ2-7; CDR3nt: TGTGCCAGCAGCTTACAGTCACAGGGGGTCACCAACGTCTACGAGCAGTACTTC; CDR3aa: CASSLQSQGVTNVYEQYF
v_gene: TRBV18; abundance: NA; d_gene: TRBD1; j_gene: TRBJ1-1; CDR3nt: TGTGCCAGCTCACTACATTACCAGGGGGCGGACACTGAAGCTTTCTTT; CDR3aa: CASSLHYQGADTEAFF
v_gene: TRBV6-1; abundance: few; d_gene: NA; j_gene: TRBJ1-1; CDR3nt: TGTGCCAGCAGTGAAGCGCGGAAGGCTGAAGCTTTCTTT; CDR3aa: CASSEARKAEAFF
v_gene: TRBV27; abundance: NA; d_gene: TRBD1; j_gene: TRBJ2-5; CDR3nt: TGTGCCAGCAGTTTACAGGGGGTGGGAGAGACCCAGTACTTC; CDR3aa: CASSLQGVGETQYF
v_gene: TRBV5-6; abundance: NA; d_gene: NA; j_gene: TRBJ1-2; CDR3nt: TGTGCCAGCAGCTACTCGGGACTGCACTATGGCTACACCTTC; CDR3aa: CASSYSGLHYGYTF
v_gene: TRBV28; abundance: many; d_gene: TRBD2; j_gene: TRBJ2-3; CDR3nt: TGTGCCAGCAGTCAACTAGCGGGGGGTAGAAAATCGGGAGATACGCAGTATTTT; CDR3aa: CASSQLAGGRKSGDTQYF
v_gene: TRBV11-3; abundance: NA; d_gene: NA; j_gene: TRBJ2-3; CDR3nt: TGTGCCAGCAGCTCCGGACGCCAGACTACTAGCACAGATACGCAGTATTTT; CDR3aa: CASSSGRQTTSTDTQYF
v_gene: TRBV13; abundance: NA; d_gene: NA; j_gene: TRBJ1-1; CDR3nt: TGTGCCAGCAGCTTAGGAGGGGGCACTGAAGCTTTCTTT; CDR3aa: CASSLGGGTEAFF
v_gene: TRBV5-6; abundance: NA; d_gene: NA; j_gene: TRBJ2-2; CDR3nt: TGTGCCAGCAGCTTGGCGACCGGAACAGGGACGAACACCGGGGAGCTGTTTTTT; CDR3aa: CASSLATGTGTNTGELFF
v_gene: TRBV6-1; abundance: NA; d_gene: TRBD2; j_gene: TRBJ2-3; CDR3nt: TGTGCCAGCAGTGCGAAGAGGCGGGGAGGGTCAGATACGCAGTATTTT; CDR3aa: CASSAKRRGGSDTQYF
v_gene: TRBV7-3; abundance: many; d_gene: TRBD1; j_gene: TRBJ1-2; CDR3nt: TGTGCCAGCAGCCCCACAGGGGGCTATGGCTACACCTTC; CDR3aa: CASSPTGGYGYTF
v_gene: TRBV19; abundance: NA; d_gene: NA; j_gene: TRBJ1-6; CDR3nt: TGTGCCAGCCTACCCACAGGGAACTCCTATAATTCACCCCTCCACTTT; CDR3aa: CASLPTGNSYNSPLHF
v_gene: TRBV6-6; abundance: NA; d_gene: TRBD1; j_gene: TRBJ1-1; CDR3nt: TGTGCCAGCAGTTACCGTATGACAGGGCGGGACACTGAAGCTTTCTTT; CDR3aa: CASSYRMTGRDTEAFF
v_gene: TRBV5-8; abundance: many; d_gene: TRBD1; j_gene: TRBJ1-6; CDR3nt: TGTGCCAGCATCTCAAGGATGGGACAGCTGAATTCACCCCTCCACTTT; CDR3aa: CASISRMGQLNSPLHF
v_gene: TRBV3-1/TRBV3-2; abundance: NA; d_gene: NA; j_gene: TRBJ1-2; CDR3nt: TGTGCCAGCAGCCTTCTGGGGGGGGCGCGTGTCTATGGCTACACCTTC; CDR3aa: CASSLLGGARVYGYTF
v_gene: TRBV4-1; abundance: NA; d_gene: NA; j_gene: TRBJ2-1; CDR3nt: TGCGCCAGCAGCCAAGATTGGAGAGTCTCCTACAATGAGCAGTTCTTC; CDR3aa: CASSQDWRVSYNEQFF
v_gene: TRBV11-2; abundance: NA; d_gene: TRBD2; j_gene: TRBJ2-1; CDR3nt: TGTGCCAGCAGCGCGACTAGCGGGGGGACTCTCAATGAGCAGTTCTTC; CDR3aa: CASSATSGGTLNEQFF
v_gene: TRBV3-1/TRBV3-2; abundance: once; d_gene: TRBD2; j_gene: TRBJ2-4; CDR3nt: TGTGCCAGCAGTCAGCCGGGACTAGCGGGCCAGGCAGCCAAAAACATTCAGTACTTC; CDR3aa: CASSQPGLAGQAAKNIQYF